The next 21 T cell receptor beta chains were all read from a single sample in a study of response to subunit inactivated influenza vaccine. TCRdb processed the RT-PCR reads anew with MiXCR; each CDR3 protein has one entry. The sample lists hundreds of thousands of distinct CDR3 sequences, just over 20% occurring once. The sequencing used PBMCs from blood, collected 21 months after vaccination. The receptors here all came from a man aged 50 to 69 who received an inactivated influenza vaccine.

This clonotype was observed a few times. The chain carries TRBV20-1 and TRBJ1-1; 7 nucleotides align to TRBD1. Germline trimming cut 6 bases from V and 5 bases from J; bases unmatched to any gene: 9. CDR3 size: 13 residues. The germline V gene has CDR1 DFQATT and CDR2 SNEGSKA (reference sequence). CDR3 DNA sequence: TGCAGTGCCCAGACAGGGCGCGGGACTGAAGCTTTCTTT. Amino acid sequence: CSAQTGRGTEAFF.

This clonotype has more than one count but fewer than ten. This chain connects TRBV6-2 or TRBV6-3 to TRBJ1-5; D remains unclear. The CDR3 has 14 residues. Germline CDR1 and CDR2: MNHEY and SVGEGT. Trimming shortened V by 7 bases and J by 5 bases, and 15 bases separated the two germline ends. The CDR3 sequence is CASTTPESYQPQHF. For the CDR3, the DNA is TGTGCCAGCACTACACCGGAGTCATATCAGCCCCAGCATTTT.

This clonotype was observed many times. The chain couples TRBV29-1 to TRBJ1-1; D unresolved. The CDR3 spans 11 residues. In germline, CDR1 is SQVTM, CDR2 ANQGSEA. Trimming took 5 bases from V and 3 from J, leaving 7 bases between them. In nucleotides, the CDR3 is TGCAGCGTTCAAGTGGACACTGAAGCTTTCTTT. This sequence encodes CSVQVDTEAFF. The complete variable domain, with remaining parts taken from reference TRBV29-1 and TRBJ1-1, reads SAVISQKPSRDICQRGTSLTIQCQVDSQVTMMFWYRQQPGQSLTLIATANQGSEATYESGFVIDKFPISRPNLTFSTLTVSNMSPEDSSIYLCSVQVDTEAFFGQGTRLTVV.

This clonotype was detected only a few times. The V and J genes are TRBV4-2 and TRBJ1-1; unclear D gene. Germline V gene data show CDR1 as LGHNA and CDR2 as YNFKEQ. V was trimmed by 0 bases and J by 1 base, leaving 9 bases between them. The CDR3 extends over 15 amino acids. In DNA, the CDR3 is TGTGCCAGCAGCCAAGACCCCAGAGCGAACACTGAAGCTTTCTTT. Its translation: CASSQDPRANTEAFF.

The rearrangement joins TRBV27 to TRBJ1-2; no definite D call. Per germline, CDR1 MNHEY and CDR2 SMNVEV (reference sequence). V was trimmed by 10 bases and J by 4 bases, leaving 22 bases between them. The length of the CDR3 is 15 residues. The CDR3 DNA follows: TGTGCCACGAGGGCGGCGGGAGGCAAAGCCTATGGCTACACCTTC. Its translation is CATRAAGGKAYGYTF.

V and J are TRBV29-1 and TRBJ1-4; 7 bases align to TRBD1. Germline values: CDR1 SQVTM, CDR2 ANQGSEA. This CDR3 is built from 13 residues. The junction had 5 bases not matched to a gene; V was cut back by 3 bases and J by 7 bases. CDR3 amino acids: CSVDPGGGEKLFF. In DNA, the CDR3 is TGCAGCGTTGACCCAGGGGGGGGTGAAAAACTGTTTTTT.

J is TRBJ2-7 and V is TRBV27; D uncertain. Germline assignment: CDR1 MNHEY and CDR2 SMNVEV (reference sequence). V lost 6 bases, J lost 1 base, and 16 bases lay in between. The CDR3 spans 15 residues. The CDR3 protein is CASSSLPGQSYEQYF. The CDR3 DNA sequence: TGTGCCAGCAGCTCCCTCCCCGGGCAGTCCTACGAGCAGTACTTC.

The chain uses TRBV19 and TRBJ1-5; 7 bases map to TRBD1. Germline CDR1 LNHDA, CDR2 SQIVND (reference sequence). The V gene end was trimmed by 5 bases and the J gene end by 3 bases; junction bases not matched to a gene: 10. This CDR3 comprises 16 residues. CDR3 coding DNA: TGTGCCAGTAGTGTAAAGGGACAGCCTATCAATCAGCCCCAGCATTTT. Amino acids: CASSVKGQPINQPQHF.

This clonotype was picked up one time. The chain has TRBV4-3 and TRBJ2-3; perhaps D is TRBD1 or TRBD2 (5 bases each). Germline V gives CDR1 LGHNA, CDR2 YSLEER. The V gene lost 1 base and the J gene lost 0 bases, with 11 bases spanning the gap. The CDR3 is made up of 16 amino acids. For the CDR3, the DNA is TGCGCCAGCAGCCAAGTGCCCGGGACGAGCACAGATACGCAGTATTTT. Encoded protein: CASSQVPGTSTDTQYF.

V gene TRBV6-1 combines with J gene TRBJ1-2; D gene ambiguous. This CDR3 comprises 14 residues. V shed 1 base and J shed 8 bases, with 14 bases lying between them. Germline CDR1 reads MNHNS; CDR2 reads SASEGT. The CDR3 loop reads CASSEGSRPGGYTF. In DNA form, the CDR3 reads TGTGCCAGCAGTGAAGGGTCACGGCCCGGGGGCTACACCTTC.

The chain uses TRBV20-1 and TRBJ2-1, with 10 bases fitting TRBD2. Germline trimming cut 0 bases from V and 7 bases from J; bases unmatched to any gene: 15. The CDR3 spans 18 residues. The germline V gene encodes CDR1 DFQATT and CDR2 SNEGSKA (reference sequence). The CDR3 loop is CSARDLEPPLAGANEQFF. The CDR3 DNA reads TGCAGTGCTAGAGATCTGGAGCCACCGCTAGCGGGGGCTAATGAGCAGTTCTTC.

This clonotype was observed a handful of times. V gene TRBV6-1 combines with J gene TRBJ2-1; D perhaps matches TRBD1 (5 bases). The CDR3 is made up of 15 amino acids. V was pared by 6 bases and J by 2 bases, with 14 bases between. The germline CDR1 and CDR2 sequences are MNHNS and SASEGT. CDR3 amino acids: CASRAGLDPYNEQFF. CDR3 DNA sequence: TGTGCCAGCAGGGCAGGGTTGGACCCCTACAATGAGCAGTTCTTC.

The rearrangement uses TRBV4-2 and TRBJ1-3, with D unresolved. The CDR3 spans 13 residues. V lost 2 bases, J lost 2 bases, and 4 bases lay in between. Per germline, CDR1 LGHNA and CDR2 YNFKEQ. CDR3 protein: CASSQPAGNTIYF. The CDR3 DNA reads as TGTGCCAGCAGCCAACCCGCTGGAAACACCATATATTTT.

The chain carries TRBV29-1 and TRBJ1-4; D possibly corresponds to TRBD1 (5 bases). Germline CDR1 reads SQVTM; CDR2 reads ANQGSEA. V was pared by 3 bases and J by 8 bases, with 13 bases between. The CDR3 runs 13 residues. The CDR3, as DNA: TGCAGCGTTGATCGGGGGATCGGGGAAAAACTGTTTTTT. Residues: CSVDRGIGEKLFF.

With respect to this clonotype: An end of the junction does not agree with germline; a read error may underlie this. The rearrangement links TRBV10-3 to TRBJ1-6; possible D gene TRBD1, 5 bases. CDR3 size: 16 residues. From germline, CDR1 is ENHRY and CDR2 SYGVKD. CDR3 loop: CAISETRAGYNSPLQF. The CDR3 coding sequence is TGTGCCATCAGTGAGACCAGGGCAGGATATAATTCACCCCTCCAATTT.

This chain connects TRBV20-1 to TRBJ2-7, with D perhaps matching TRBD1 or TRBD2 (5 bases each). Trimming cost V 3 bases and J 2 bases, with 17 bases left between them. Germline CDR1 reads DFQATT; CDR2 reads SNEGSKA (reference sequence). The CDR3 runs 15 residues. The CDR3 region is CSASSLTRTTYEQYF. The CDR3 nucleotides are TGCAGTGCTAGCTCTCTTACTAGGACAACCTACGAGCAGTACTTC.

The rearrangement links TRBV20-1 to TRBJ2-1, with 8 nucleotides matching TRBD2. Germline V gives CDR1 DFQATT, CDR2 SNEGSKA (reference sequence). The ends lost 1 base at V and 8 bases at J; junction bases unmatched: 13. CDR3 length: 16 residues. CDR3 nucleotides: TGCAGTGCTAGAGCGACATCACTAGCGGCGGGCTATGAGCAGTTCTTC. Residues: CSARATSLAAGYEQFF.

This clonotype came up many times. The genes are TRBV6-5 and TRBJ1-1; D might be TRBD1 (5 bases). This CDR3 contains 12 residues. CDR1 MNHEY and CDR2 SVGAGI come from the germline V gene. Trimming removed 11 bases at V and 0 bases at J, with 10 bases between. For the CDR3, the DNA is TGTGCCGCCGGGGGTATGAACACTGAAGCTTTCTTT. It is translated as CAAGGMNTEAFF.

This chain links TRBV7-2 with TRBJ2-4; D gene unclear. The germline V and J ends were trimmed by 5 bases and 8 bases, with 7 bases remaining between them. The CDR3 is 11 amino acids. CDR1 is SGHTA, CDR2 FQGNSA, per germline. Here the CDR3 reads CASSRRDIQYF. CDR3 DNA sequence: TGTGCCAGCAGCCGAAGGGACATTCAGTACTTC.

The chain is built from TRBV11-2 and TRBJ2-1; D may be TRBD2 (6 bases). Deletions cut 4 bases from V and 10 bases from J, with 11 bases between. Germline-derived CDR1 and CDR2 are SGHAT and FQNNGV. CDR3 length: 12 residues. The CDR3 DNA follows: TGTGCCAGCAGCTCCTCTGGGGGGGAGCAGTTCTTC. Protein: CASSSSGGEQFF.

This clonotype was detected many times. V usage is TRBV29-1 and J usage is TRBJ2-7, with D uncertain. V shed 4 bases and J shed 1 base, with 8 bases lying between them. CDR3 size: 12 residues. Germline V lookup: CDR1 SQVTM, CDR2 ANQGSEA. The CDR3 sequence: CSVGSASYEQYF. The CDR3 DNA reads TGCAGCGTTGGTTCCGCTTCCTACGAGCAGTACTTC.